These 9 T cell receptor beta chains originate from one sample sequenced in a study of T-cell memory formation after mild COVID-19. MiXCR was run by TCRdb on the 5' RACE reads, yielding one entry per CDR3 protein. The table lists approximately 210,000 distinct CDR3 sequences, about 10% of them singletons. Sequencing was done on a sample of PBMCs or a T cell subset sorted from them (not recorded which). The receptor source for this set is a man aged 18 to 29 who had mild COVID-19 (a few samples of this study predate the infection). Cell type and time point are not known.

This clonotype was recorded many times. The chain employs TRBV5-1 and TRBJ2-1, with 8 positions matching TRBD2. CDR1 and CDR2 (germline): SGHRS, YFSETQ. CDR3 length: 15 amino acids. After removal of 1 base from V and 2 bases from J, the junction contained 2 bases not matched to a gene. The CDR3 region is CASSLRGLAYNEQFF. The CDR3 bases are TGCGCCAGCAGCTTGAGGGGACTAGCCTACAATGAGCAGTTCTTC.

The genes are TRBV20-1 and TRBJ2-4; no clear D. The germline V gene encodes CDR1 DFQATT and CDR2 SNEGSKA (reference sequence). The germline V and J ends were trimmed by 5 bases and 0 bases, with 11 bases remaining between them. The CDR3 is 14 residues long. CDR3 protein: CSASFSIAKNIQYF. The CDR3 DNA reads as TGCAGTGCTTCCTTCTCGATAGCCAAAAACATTCAGTACTTC.

This chain connects TRBV29-1 to TRBJ2-7, with 9 nucleotides matching TRBD1. V lost 7 bases and J lost 3; bases outside the gene matches: 7. CDR3 length equals 13 residues. Germline V gene lookup returns CDR1 SQVTM and CDR2 ANQGSEA. In DNA, the CDR3 is TGCAGCGCAACGACAGGGGGACTCTACGAGCAGTACTTC. This encodes CSATTGGLYEQYF.

The chain recombines TRBV7-2 with TRBJ2-1; 9 nucleotides line up with TRBD1. This CDR3 region has 13 residues. V shed 1 base and J 13 bases; nucleotides not matched to a gene: 5. CDR1 and CDR2 from the germline V gene are SGHTA and FQGNSA. The CDR3 DNA is TGTGCCAGCAGCTTAGGGACAGGGGATCTCCAGTTCTTC. This codes for CASSLGTGDLQFF.

In nucleotides, the CDR3 is TGTGCCAGCAGCTTAATGGCTAGCGGTGCCACAGATACGCAGTATTTT. This encodes CASSLMASGATDTQYF. This chain uses TRBV7-3 with TRBJ2-3; 7 nucleotides align to TRBD2. V was pared by 1 base and J by 2 bases, with 6 bases of the junction left unmatched. The CDR3 has 16 residues. The germline V gene has CDR1 SGHTA and CDR2 FQGTGA.

This clonotype has only a few counts. This chain uses TRBV28 with TRBJ1-1, with D perhaps matching TRBD1 (6 bases). The CDR3 sequence is 15 residues long. Germline CDR1 is MDHEN and CDR2 is SYDVKM. Trimming cost V 6 bases and J 1 base, with 15 bases left between them. CDR3 region: CASSFGGAGNTEAFF. DNA of the CDR3: TGTGCCAGCAGCTTTGGGGGCGCGGGGAACACTGAAGCTTTCTTT.

The J gene is TRBJ1-1, the V gene TRBV28; 10 positions match TRBD1. V gave up 11 bases and J gave up 5 bases; unmatched junction bases: 8. The CDR3 totals 13 residues. Germline V gene lookup returns CDR1 MDHEN and CDR2 SYDVKM. The CDR3 bases are TGTGCCGGCCGGACAGGGGGTCAGACTGAAGCTTTCTTT. Protein: CAGRTGGQTEAFF.

This clonotype was counted at least ten times. V and J are TRBV12-3 or TRBV12-4 and TRBJ2-1; D is unresolved. V was pared by 3 bases and J by 3 bases, with 0 bases between. The CDR3 covers 11 residues. The CDR3 sequence is CASSFYNEQFF. CDR3 DNA sequence: TGTGCCAGCAGTTTCTACAATGAGCAGTTCTTC.

This clonotype showed up just a few times. The rearrangement links TRBV19 to TRBJ1-5; D is ambiguous. V was shortened by 3 bases and J by 3 bases, with 9 bases between the two germline ends. The CDR3 sequence is 14 residues long. CDR1 and CDR2 from the germline V gene are LNHDA and SQIVND (reference sequence). The CDR3 protein is CASSMAGNNQPQHF. The DNA of the CDR3 is TGTGCCAGTAGTATGGCCGGGAACAATCAGCCCCAGCATTTT.